This T cell receptor beta chain was documented in a study of CXCR3-negative and CXCR3-positive naive CD8 T cells. Study-wide findings and caveats: TRB CDR3 hydrophobicity was greater in CXCR3-positive naive cells than in CXCR3-negative naive cells.

Germline CDR1 is SEHNR and CDR2 is FQNEAQ (reference sequence). This CDR3 is 15 amino acids long. Concerning this clonotype itself: The antigen remains unidentified.

Libraries were UMI-labeled 5' RACE TRB cDNA. TCRdb processed the 5' RACE reads again and assigns one entry to each CDR3 protein, with no DNA. Recorded for this sample: 60,000 to 70,000 distinct CDR3 sequences. V gene TRBV7-9 combines with J gene TRBJ2-7; TCRdb's D call of TRBD1 is untestable without DNA. This clonotype originated in a human donor in good health. Some clones in this sample may be carry-over from other donors' samples. Sequenced: naive CXCR3+ CD8+ T cells from blood. Sample subset: CD45RO-CCR7+CD27+CD95- naive CD8+ T cells expressing CXCR3 (TNR3+). The CDR3 is CASSWRDTLGYEQYF.